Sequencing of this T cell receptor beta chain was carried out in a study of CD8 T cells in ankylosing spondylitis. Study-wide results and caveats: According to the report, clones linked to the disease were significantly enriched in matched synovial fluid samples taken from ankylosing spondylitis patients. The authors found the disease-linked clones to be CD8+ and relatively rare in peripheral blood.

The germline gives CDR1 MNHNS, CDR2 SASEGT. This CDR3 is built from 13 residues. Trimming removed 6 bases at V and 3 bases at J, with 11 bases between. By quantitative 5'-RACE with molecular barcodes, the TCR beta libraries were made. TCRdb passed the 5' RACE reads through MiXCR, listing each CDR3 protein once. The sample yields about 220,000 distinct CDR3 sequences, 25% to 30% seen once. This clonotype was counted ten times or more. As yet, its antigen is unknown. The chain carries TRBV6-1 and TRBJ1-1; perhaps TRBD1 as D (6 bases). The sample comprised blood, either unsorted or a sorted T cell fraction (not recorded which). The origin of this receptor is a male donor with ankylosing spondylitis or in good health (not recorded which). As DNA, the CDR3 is TGTGCCAGCAGACAATACAGGGACACTGAAGCTTTCTTT. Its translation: CASRQYRDTEAFF.